Below are 25 T cell receptor beta chains sequenced from a single sample in a study of shared clonotypes between healthy human individuals. As defined, naive CD8 cells were CD45RO-negative and positively selected for CCR7, with terminally differentiated effector memory CD45RA+ cells excluded. Method: immunoSEQ multiplex PCR; TCRdb's copy keeps in-frame clones and lacks some. The top ten clones hold about 1.1% of a sample with about 2 million clones, just under 95% of them seen once. Sequencing input: naive CD8+ T cells sorted from blood. The receptors were sampled from a young man in good health.

This chain connects TRBV7-9 to TRBJ2-7; D remains unclear. Trimming removed 5 bases at V and 2 bases at J, with 7 bases between. Germline CDR1 is SEHNR and CDR2 is FQNEAQ (reference sequence). This CDR3 is 12 amino acids long. CDR3 protein: CASSSHTYEQYF. The DNA for the CDR3 is TGTGCCAGCAGCAGCCATACCTACGAGCAGTACTTC.

The chain uses TRBV4-1 and TRBJ2-3; D is ambiguous. V was shortened by 0 bases and J by 3 bases, with 7 bases between the two germline ends. CDR3 length equals 14 residues. CDR1 and CDR2 from the germline V gene are MGHRA and YSYEKL. CDR3 protein: CASSQDGLTDTQYF. The CDR3 DNA follows: TGCGCCAGCAGCCAAGATGGCCTTACAGATACGCAGTATTTT.

Regarding this clone: At the DNA level, this CDR3 is encoded by other sequences in the same sample as well. The genes are TRBV28 and TRBJ2-7, with D possibly matching TRBD1 (6 bases). Germline assignment: CDR1 MDHEN and CDR2 SYDVKM. Trimming stripped 7 bases from V and 0 bases from J, with 10 bases between. The CDR3 extends over 13 amino acids. CDR3 amino acids: CASTQGSSYEQYF. The DNA of the CDR3 is TGTGCCAGCACTCAGGGGAGCTCCTACGAGCAGTACTTC. The full variable domain, with the rest looked up from reference TRBV28 and TRBJ2-7, is DVKVTQSSRYLVKRTGEKVFLECVQDMDHENMFWYRQDPGLGLRLIYFSYDVKMKEKGDIPEGYSVSREKKERFSLILESASTNQTSMYLCASTQGSSYEQYFGPGTRLTVT.

The chain couples TRBV9 to TRBJ1-6; 12 positions agree with TRBD1. Germline V gives CDR1 SGDLS, CDR2 YYNGEE. This CDR3 region has 18 residues. The V gene end was trimmed by 0 bases and the J gene end by 8 bases; junction bases not matched to a gene: 9. The DNA of the CDR3 is TGTGCCAGCAGCGTAGGAGGGGGACAGGGGGCTGTAGATTCACCCCTCCACTTT. This codes for CASSVGGGQGAVDSPLHF.

The table lists this clone with a count of one. This chain joins TRBV27 and TRBJ2-7; 9 nucleotides line up with TRBD2. Germline CDR1 MNHEY, CDR2 SMNVEV (reference sequence). V dropped 0 bases and J dropped 1; count of bases not matched to a gene: 1. The CDR3 is 15 residues long. CDR3 bases: TGTGCCAGCAGTTTATCTAGCGGGAGATCCTACGAGCAGTACTTC. The encoded protein is CASSLSSGRSYEQYF.

The rearrangement joins TRBV7-2 to TRBJ2-3; D not certain. CDR1 and CDR2 from the germline V gene are SGHTA and FQGNSA. CDR3 length: 14 amino acids. Trimming removed 1 base at V and 2 bases at J, with 7 bases between. This CDR3 is CASSLVGNTDTQYF. The CDR3 DNA is TGTGCCAGCAGCTTAGTGGGAAACACAGATACGCAGTATTTT. Full variable domain (outside the CDR3, taken from reference TRBV7-2 and TRBJ2-3): GAGVSQSPSNKVTEKGKDVELRCDPISGHTALYWYRQSLGQGLEFLIYFQGNSAPDKSGLPSDRFSAERTGGSVSTLTIQRTQQEDSAVYLCASSLVGNTDTQYFGPGTRLTVL.

The CDR3 region has the DNA TGCGCCAGCAGTGACTCCAGGACAGGCCCCATGAGGAACGAGCAGTACTTC. This gives the protein CASSDSRTGPMRNEQYF. This chain joins TRBV10-1 and TRBJ2-7; 7 bases are a match to TRBD1. Germline loops: CDR1 WNHNN, CDR2 SYGVQD (reference sequence). V gave up 3 bases and J gave up 5 bases; unmatched junction bases: 16. The CDR3 has 17 amino acids.

V gene TRBV10-2 combines with J gene TRBJ2-2; maybe TRBD2 (6 bases). Germline V gene data show CDR1 as WSHSY and CDR2 as SAAADI. The CDR3 is 16 residues long. V was clipped by 11 bases and J by 0 bases, with 19 bases between them. The DNA of the CDR3 is TGCGCCTGCGGGGAGAGGGATGCCCCGAACACCGGGGAGCTGTTTTTT. The encoded protein is CACGERDAPNTGELFF.

This rearrangement joins TRBV13 to TRBJ2-7; D perhaps matches TRBD1 (6 bases). Trimming shortened V by 3 bases and J by 7 bases, and 7 bases separated the two germline ends. CDR1 is PRHDT and CDR2 is FYEKMQ in the germline V gene (reference sequence). The CDR3 contains 11 residues. CDR3: CASSFGTEQYF. CDR3 coding DNA: TGTGCCAGCAGCTTTGGGACAGAGCAGTACTTC.

The V gene is TRBV5-4, the J gene TRBJ1-2, with a tentative D call TRBD1 (6 bases). CDR3 size: 14 residues. Germline V gives CDR1 SGHNT, CDR2 YYREEE (reference sequence). V shed 2 bases and J shed 6 bases, with 14 bases lying between them. The CDR3 nucleotides are TGTGCCAGCAGCTTTATCACAGGGTCGGATGGCTACACCTTC. Translating gives CASSFITGSDGYTF.

Comments on this clone: The sample contains more than one DNA sequence encoding this CDR3. The chain carries TRBV7-9 and TRBJ2-7, with D possibly matching TRBD2 (6 bases). Trimming stripped 2 bases from V and 3 bases from J, with 11 bases between. Germline assignment: CDR1 SEHNR and CDR2 FQNEAQ (reference sequence). The CDR3 is 14 residues long. CDR3 nucleotide sequence: TGTGCCAGCAGCTTACCGGGACTGGTCTACGAGCAGTACTTC. It encodes CASSLPGLVYEQYF.

The chain recombines TRBV11-2 with TRBJ2-3; 7 nucleotides agree with TRBD1. CDR3 size: 15 residues. The V gene's germline CDR1 is SGHAT and CDR2 FQNNGV. V was pared by 1 base and J by 6 bases, with 7 bases of the junction left unmatched. The CDR3 region is CASSLGPTGADTQYF. CDR3 bases: TGTGCCAGCAGCTTAGGCCCCACAGGGGCGGATACGCAGTATTTT. Supplemented by reference TRBV11-2 and TRBJ2-3, the full variable domain reads EAGVAQSPRYKIIEKRQSVAFWCNPISGHATLYWYQQILGQGPKLLIQFQNNGVVDDSQLPKDRFSAERLKGVDSTLKIQPAKLEDSAVYLCASSLGPTGADTQYFGPGTRLTVL.

This clone has just a few counts. This chain joins TRBV7-8 and TRBJ1-6; D perhaps matches TRBD1 (6 bases). Germline V gene lookup returns CDR1 SGHVS and CDR2 FQNEAQ. The CDR3 contains 15 residues. Trimming pared 1 base from V and 10 bases from J, leaving 14 bases between. CDR3 sequence reads: CASSLVPGEASPLHF. CDR3 nucleotide sequence: TGTGCCAGCAGCTTAGTGCCAGGGGAAGCCTCACCCCTCCACTTT. The complete variable domain, with remaining parts taken from reference TRBV7-8 and TRBJ1-6, reads GAGVSQSPRYKVAKRGQDVALRCDPISGHVSLFWYQQALGQGPEFLTYFQNEAQLDKSGLPSDRFFAERPEGSVSTLKIQRTQQEDSAVYLCASSLVPGEASPLHFGNGTRLTVT.

The genes are TRBV4-3 and TRBJ2-2, with D tentatively TRBD2 (6 bases). V dropped 0 bases and J dropped 1 base, with 12 bases sitting between them. This CDR3 contains 17 residues. Germline values: CDR1 LGHNA, CDR2 YSLEER. This CDR3 is CASSQELWRGNTGELFF. The CDR3 nucleotides read TGCGCCAGCAGCCAAGAATTGTGGAGGGGGAACACCGGGGAGCTGTTTTTT.

This clone was counted once. This chain joins TRBV20-1 and TRBJ2-5; D unresolved. V was trimmed by 1 base and J by 11 bases, leaving 8 bases between them. The CDR3 sequence is 10 residues long. Germline loops: CDR1 DFQATT, CDR2 SNEGSKA (reference sequence). The CDR3: CSARAAEQYF. CDR3 DNA: TGCAGTGCTAGAGCGGCAGAGCAGTACTTC.

The CDR3 sequence: CASIDKGAPEKLFF. CDR3 DNA sequence: TGTGCCAGCATTGACAAGGGGGCGCCTGAAAAACTGTTTTTT. The chain couples TRBV2 to TRBJ1-4, with 7 bases identical to TRBD1. The V gene's germline CDR1 is SNHLY and CDR2 FYNNEI. V lost 7 bases and J lost 7; bases outside the gene matches: 9. This CDR3 is built from 14 residues.

The chain is built from TRBV6-6 and TRBJ1-3; D is ambiguous. The CDR3 covers 14 residues. Between the trimmed V and J ends, which lost 8 bases and 6 bases, there was a span of 17 bases. The germline V gene has CDR1 MNHNY and CDR2 SVGAGI (reference sequence). CDR3 nucleotide sequence: TGTGCCAGCCTTGGGGTGTACGGAAAAAACACCATATATTTT. Translated, it gives CASLGVYGKNTIYF.

This clone was seen just once. The V and J genes are TRBV10-1 and TRBJ2-1; TRBD2 aligns across 7 bases. J lost 10 bases, V lost 4 bases, and 4 bases had no gene match. This CDR3 spans 12 amino acids. The germline CDR1 and CDR2 sequences are WNHNN and SYGVQD (reference sequence). Here the CDR3 reads CASSGASGEQFF. CDR3 nucleotides: TGCGCCAGCAGTGGGGCTAGCGGAGAGCAGTTCTTC.

This clone has ten or more counts. The J gene is TRBJ2-6, the V gene TRBV27; 7 positions match TRBD2. V trimming: 3 bases; J trimming: 0 bases; junction bases outside the gene matches: 5. The germline gives CDR1 MNHEY, CDR2 SMNVEV (reference sequence). The CDR3 loop spans 17 amino acids. CDR3 DNA: TGTGCCAGCAGTTTGACGGGGGGATTCTCTGGGGCCAACGTCCTGACTTTC. Its translation is CASSLTGGFSGANVLTF. The full variable domain, with the rest looked up from reference TRBV27 and TRBJ2-6, is EAQVTQNPRYLITVTGKKLTVTCSQNMNHEYMSWYRQDPGLGLRQIYYSMNVEVTDKGDVPEGYKVSRKEKRNFPLILESPSPNQTSLYFCASSLTGGFSGANVLTFGAGSRLTVL.

Regarding this clone: At one of its ends the junction is not consistent with the germline gene, which may arise from a read error. In DNA form, the CDR3 reads TGTGCCAGCAGCTTAGATTCCGGCGGATCCCTGGGCTTC. It translates to CASSLDSGGSLGF. The chain carries TRBV7-2 and TRBJ2-7, with D uncertain. CDR3 length: 13 amino acids. The germline V gene has CDR1 SGHTA and CDR2 FQGNSA.

About this clone: Other DNA sequences of this sample code for an identical CDR3. The V call is TRBV27, the J call TRBJ1-1, with D uncertain. Germline-derived CDR1 and CDR2 are MNHEY and SMNVEV (reference sequence). There are 15 residues in the CDR3. Between the trimmed V and J ends, which lost 6 bases and 0 bases, there was a span of 14 bases. The CDR3 nucleotides are TGTGCCAGCAGCTTAAGTGGTAACATGAACACTGAAGCTTTCTTT. Encoded protein: CASSLSGNMNTEAFF.

CDR3 region: CSVEVGDRQETQYF. The CDR3 DNA sequence: TGCAGCGTTGAAGTTGGAGACCGACAAGAGACCCAGTACTTC. This chain uses TRBV29-1 with TRBJ2-5; D gene uncertain. V was shortened by 1 base and J by 2 bases, with 11 bases between the two germline ends. CDR1 and CDR2 from the germline V gene are SQVTM and ANQGSEA. The CDR3 is 14 residues long.

This clone was picked up a small number of times. CDR3 sequence reads: CASSGDRNEKLFF. DNA for the CDR3: TGTGCCAGCAGCGGGGACAGAAATGAAAAACTGTTTTTT. The V and J genes are TRBV9 and TRBJ1-4, with 7 nucleotides matching TRBD1. From germline, CDR1 is SGDLS and CDR2 YYNGEE. The CDR3 is 13 amino acids. The J segment lost 5 bases and the V segment lost 3 bases, leaving 1 base of the junction unmatched. The whole variable domain, remainder taken from reference TRBV9 and TRBJ1-4, is DSGVTQTPKHLITATGQRVTLRCSPRSGDLSVYWYQQSLDQGLQFLIQYYNGEERAKGNILERFSAQQFPDLHSELNLSSLELGDSALYFCASSGDRNEKLFFGSGTQLSVL.

V and J are TRBV7-9 and TRBJ2-7; D may be TRBD1 (6 bases). This CDR3 spans 14 amino acids. Trimming pared 6 bases from V and 6 bases from J, leaving 18 bases between. Germline CDR1 SEHNR, CDR2 FQNEAQ (reference sequence). The CDR3 bases are TGTGCCAGCAGTTCGGGGACAAGTTGGGCCGAGCAGTACTTC. Residues: CASSSGTSWAEQYF.

The J gene is TRBJ2-1, the V gene TRBV28; 13 bases map to TRBD2. There are 17 residues in the CDR3. Germline assignment: CDR1 MDHEN and CDR2 SYDVKM. V was pared by 7 bases and J by 7 bases, with 13 bases of the junction left unmatched. CDR3 protein: CASTIPTLAGGLNEQFF. In DNA, the CDR3 is TGTGCCAGCACCATCCCCACACTAGCGGGGGGGCTAAATGAGCAGTTCTTC.